This T cell receptor beta chain comes out of a study of OX40 agonist ivuxolimab in advanced cancers. The method was immunoSEQ multiplex PCR; TCRdb's version includes in-frame clones alone and lacks a portion of them. The sample shows roughly 75,000 clones, approximately 91% of them seen only once. The junction had 9 bases not matched to a gene; V was cut back by 7 bases and J by 6 bases. The CDR3 covers 12 residues. In germline, CDR1 is GTSNPN, CDR2 SVGIG (reference sequence). The rearrangement uses TRBV30 and TRBJ2-7, with 7 bases identical to TRBD1. The specimen was CD4+ or CD8+ T cells sorted from blood, collected in a trial of the OX40 agonist ivuxolimab. This TCR was recovered from an adult with an advanced solid tumor such as melanoma, head and neck, liver or kidney cancer. The CDR3 protein is CASLTGPLEQYF. The CDR3 DNA reads TGTGCCTCACTGACAGGGCCCCTCGAGCAGTACTTC.